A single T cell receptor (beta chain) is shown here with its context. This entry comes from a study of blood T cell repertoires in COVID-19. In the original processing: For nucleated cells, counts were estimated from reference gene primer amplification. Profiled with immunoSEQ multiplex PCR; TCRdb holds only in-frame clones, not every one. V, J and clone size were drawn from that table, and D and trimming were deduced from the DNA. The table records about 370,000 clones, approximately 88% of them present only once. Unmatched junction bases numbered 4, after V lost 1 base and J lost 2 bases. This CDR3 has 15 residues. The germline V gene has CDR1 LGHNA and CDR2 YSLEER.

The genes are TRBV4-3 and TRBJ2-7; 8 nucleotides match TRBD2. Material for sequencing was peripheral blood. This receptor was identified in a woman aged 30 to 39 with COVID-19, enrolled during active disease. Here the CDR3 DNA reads TGCGCCAGCAGCCAAGTGCGGGGGGTCCCCTACGAGCAGTACTTC. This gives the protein CASSQVRGVPYEQYF.